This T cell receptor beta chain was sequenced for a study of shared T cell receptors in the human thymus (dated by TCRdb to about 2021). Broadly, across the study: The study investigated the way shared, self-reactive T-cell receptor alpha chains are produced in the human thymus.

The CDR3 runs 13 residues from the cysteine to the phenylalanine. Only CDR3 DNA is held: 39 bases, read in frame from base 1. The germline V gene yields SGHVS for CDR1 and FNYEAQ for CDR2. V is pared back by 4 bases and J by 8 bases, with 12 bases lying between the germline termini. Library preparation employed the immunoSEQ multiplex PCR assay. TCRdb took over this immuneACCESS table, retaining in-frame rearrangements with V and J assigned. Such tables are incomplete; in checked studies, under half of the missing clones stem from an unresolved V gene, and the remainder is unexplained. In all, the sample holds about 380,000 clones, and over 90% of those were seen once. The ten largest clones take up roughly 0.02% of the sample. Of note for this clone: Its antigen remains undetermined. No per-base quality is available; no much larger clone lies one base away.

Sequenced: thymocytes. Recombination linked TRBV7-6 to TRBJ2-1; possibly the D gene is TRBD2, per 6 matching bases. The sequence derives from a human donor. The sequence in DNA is TGTGCCAGCAGCTCTCGGGAGTTCGATGAGCAGTTCTTC. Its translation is CASSSREFDEQFF. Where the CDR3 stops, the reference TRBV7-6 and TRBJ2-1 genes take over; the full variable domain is GAGVSQSPRYKVTKRGQDVALRCDPISGHVSLYWYRQALGQGPEFLTYFNYEAQQDKSGLPNDRFSAERPEGSISTLTIQRTEQRDSAMYRCASSSREFDEQFFGPGTRLTVL.